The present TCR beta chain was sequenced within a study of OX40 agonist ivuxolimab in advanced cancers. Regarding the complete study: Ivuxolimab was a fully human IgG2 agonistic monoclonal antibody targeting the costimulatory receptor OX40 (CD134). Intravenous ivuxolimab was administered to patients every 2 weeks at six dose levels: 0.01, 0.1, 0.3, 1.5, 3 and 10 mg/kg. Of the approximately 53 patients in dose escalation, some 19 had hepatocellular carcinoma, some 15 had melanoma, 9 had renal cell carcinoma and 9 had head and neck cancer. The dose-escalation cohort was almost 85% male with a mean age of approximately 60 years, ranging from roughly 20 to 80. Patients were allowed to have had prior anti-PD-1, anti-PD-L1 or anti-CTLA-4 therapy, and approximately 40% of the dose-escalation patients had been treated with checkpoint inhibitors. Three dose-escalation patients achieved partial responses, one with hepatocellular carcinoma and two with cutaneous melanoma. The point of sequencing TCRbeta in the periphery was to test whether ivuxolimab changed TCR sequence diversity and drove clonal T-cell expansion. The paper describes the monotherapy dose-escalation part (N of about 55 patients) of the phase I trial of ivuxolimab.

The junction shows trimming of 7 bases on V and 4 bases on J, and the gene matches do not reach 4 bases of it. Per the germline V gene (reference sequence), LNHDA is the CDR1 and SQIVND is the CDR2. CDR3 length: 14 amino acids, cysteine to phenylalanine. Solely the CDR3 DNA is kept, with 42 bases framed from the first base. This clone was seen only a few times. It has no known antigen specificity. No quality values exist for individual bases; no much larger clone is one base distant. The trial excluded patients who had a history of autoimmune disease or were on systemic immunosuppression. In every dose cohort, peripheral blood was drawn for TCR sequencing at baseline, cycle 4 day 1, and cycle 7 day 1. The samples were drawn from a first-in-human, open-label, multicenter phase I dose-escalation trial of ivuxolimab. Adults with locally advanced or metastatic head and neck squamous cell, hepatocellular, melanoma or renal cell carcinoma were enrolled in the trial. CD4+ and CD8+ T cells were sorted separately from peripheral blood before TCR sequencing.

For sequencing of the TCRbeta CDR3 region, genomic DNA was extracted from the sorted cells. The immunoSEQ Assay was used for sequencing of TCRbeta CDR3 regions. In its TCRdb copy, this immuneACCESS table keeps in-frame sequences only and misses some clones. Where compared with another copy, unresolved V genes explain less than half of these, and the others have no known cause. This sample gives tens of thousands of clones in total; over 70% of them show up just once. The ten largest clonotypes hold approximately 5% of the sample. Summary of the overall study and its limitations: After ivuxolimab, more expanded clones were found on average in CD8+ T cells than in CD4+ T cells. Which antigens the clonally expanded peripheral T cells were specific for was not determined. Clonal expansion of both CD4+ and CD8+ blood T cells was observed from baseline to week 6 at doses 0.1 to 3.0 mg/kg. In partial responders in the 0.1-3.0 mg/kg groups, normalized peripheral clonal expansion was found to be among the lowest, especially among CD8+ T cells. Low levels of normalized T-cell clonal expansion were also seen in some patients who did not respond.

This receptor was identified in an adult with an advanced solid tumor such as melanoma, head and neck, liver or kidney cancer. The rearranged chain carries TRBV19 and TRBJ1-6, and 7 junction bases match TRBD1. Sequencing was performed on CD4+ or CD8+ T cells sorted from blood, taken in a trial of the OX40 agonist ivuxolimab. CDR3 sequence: CASMAGQYNSPLHF. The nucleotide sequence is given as TGTGCCAGTATGGCGGGACAGTATAATTCACCCCTCCACTTT.